This TCR beta chain was sequenced in a study of tumor and adjacent non-tumor tissue in lung cancer. The V and J ends lost 4 bases and 5 bases respectively, with 11 bases between them. The CDR3 length is 12 residues. Germline assignment: CDR1 DFQATT and CDR2 SNEGSKA (reference sequence). RNA was extracted from bulk tissue without any cell sorting. Three rounds of nested PCR, following a modified ARM-PCR protocol, produced the TCRbeta library. Each CDR3 protein gets one entry after TCRdb re-called the multiplex PCR reads with MiXCR. The table shows about 140,000 distinct CDR3 sequences, with approximately 72% occurring only once.

The source of this sequence is a man aged 60-69 years with small cell lung cancer. The sample taken for sequencing was lung tumor tissue. This sequence joins TRBV20-1 and TRBJ2-5; D gene uncertain. This CDR3 reads CSAKNLGETQYF. Here the CDR3 DNA reads TGCAGTGCTAAAAATCTCGGCGAGACCCAGTACTTC.